The 9 T cell receptor beta chains given below trace back to one sample, sequenced in a study of cytomegalovirus exposure and HLA in healthy donors. PCR used 60 Vbeta primers and 13 Jbeta primers. The data were produced by immunoSEQ multiplex PCR, yet TCRdb's version contains in-frame clones alone and is incomplete. This table holds more than 85,000 clones, around 68% found once. The sequencing input was PBMCs. These receptors came from a human donor in good health.

The J gene is TRBJ2-2, the V gene TRBV28; perhaps TRBD2 as D (7 bases). Trimming removed 4 bases at V and 8 bases at J, with 14 bases between. Per the germline V gene, CDR1 is MDHEN and CDR2 is SYDVKM. CDR3 length: 14 amino acids. The CDR3: CASSSRGAGGELFF. In nucleotides, the CDR3 is TGTGCCAGCAGTTCCCGGGGGGCCGGTGGGGAGCTGTTTTTT.

The gene calls are TRBV5-4 and TRBJ2-7, with D possibly being TRBD2 (5 bases). Germline-derived CDR1 and CDR2 are SGHNT and YYREEE (reference sequence). This CDR3 has 15 amino acids. V lost 1 base, J lost 0 bases, and 11 bases lay in between. CDR3 protein: CASSLLGADSYEQYF. The DNA of the CDR3 is TGTGCCAGCAGCTTGTTGGGAGCGGACTCCTACGAGCAGTACTTC.

In this sample, this clone turned up a few times. This rearrangement joins TRBV6-1 to TRBJ2-1; TRBD2 agrees at 9 bases. Germline V gene sequence: CDR1 MNHNS, CDR2 SASEGT. This CDR3 is built from 16 residues. Germline trimming cut 4 bases from V and 5 bases from J; bases unmatched to any gene: 9. The CDR3: CASSAGQERGDNEQFF. CDR3 DNA: TGTGCCAGCAGTGCTGGGCAAGAGCGGGGGGACAATGAGCAGTTCTTC.

V gene TRBV6-6 combines with J gene TRBJ1-2; D is unresolved. Germline CDR1 reads MNHNY; CDR2 reads SVGAGI (reference sequence). Between the trimmed V and J ends, which lost 3 bases and 4 bases, there was a span of 15 bases. CDR3 length equals 15 residues. CDR3 in DNA: TGTGCCAGCAGTTATAGTGGAGGAGAGAGCTATGGCTACACCTTC. Translation gives CASSYSGGESYGYTF.

This sequence joins TRBV18 and TRBJ2-1; D possibly corresponds to TRBD2 (6 bases). The CDR3 covers 15 residues. CDR1 is KGHSH and CDR2 is LQKENI in the germline V gene. Trimming cost V 3 bases and J 3 bases, with 12 bases left between them. CDR3 bases: TGTGCCAGCTCACCCGGGGACTTCAACTACAATGAGCAGTTCTTC. This gives the protein CASSPGDFNYNEQFF. Complete variable domain (other parts from reference TRBV18 and TRBJ2-1): NAGVMQNPRHLVRRRGQEARLRCSPMKGHSHVYWYRQLPEEGLKFMVYLQKENIIDESGMPKERFSAEFPKEGPSILRIQQVVRGDSAAYFCASSPGDFNYNEQFFGPGTRLTVL.

The table lists this clone with a count of one. The V and J genes are TRBV9 and TRBJ2-1; TRBD1 matches 8 bases. Germline loops: CDR1 SGDLS, CDR2 YYNGEE. There are 16 residues in the CDR3. V trimming: 0 bases; J trimming: 0 bases; junction bases outside the gene matches: 2. The DNA for the CDR3 is TGTGCCAGCAGCGTAGGGACAGGGCGCTCCTACAATGAGCAGTTCTTC. As protein: CASSVGTGRSYNEQFF. Full variable domain (remainder filled in from reference TRBV9 and TRBJ2-1): DSGVTQTPKHLITATGQRVTLRCSPRSGDLSVYWYQQSLDQGLQFLIQYYNGEERAKGNILERFSAQQFPDLHSELNLSSLELGDSALYFCASSVGTGRSYNEQFFGPGTRLTVL.

This clone was found a few times. V usage is TRBV6-5 and J usage is TRBJ1-1; tentatively, D is TRBD1 (5 bases). With 6 bases removed from V and 8 bases from J, the gap between germline ends came to 16 bases. CDR3 length: 13 residues. Germline V gives CDR1 MNHEY, CDR2 SVGAGI. The CDR3 loop is CASSPPQGREAFF. The CDR3 DNA is TGTGCCAGCAGCCCCCCCCAGGGCAGAGAAGCTTTCTTT.

The sample holds one count of this clone. V is TRBV27 and J is TRBJ2-1; 10 nucleotides line up with TRBD2. With 1 base clipped from V and 8 bases from J, the junction kept 8 bases outside the gene matches. The germline gives CDR1 MNHEY, CDR2 SMNVEV (reference sequence). The CDR3 has 16 amino acids. CDR3: CASSLFGSGRSDEQFF. The CDR3 region has the DNA TGTGCCAGCAGTTTATTCGGTAGCGGGAGGTCCGATGAGCAGTTCTTC.

This chain uses TRBV6-4 with TRBJ2-1, with D perhaps TRBD2 (6 bases). There are 15 residues in the CDR3. V lost 5 bases to trimming and J lost 3 bases, with 14 bases between them. Germline values: CDR1 MRHNA, CDR2 SNTAGT. The CDR3 loop is CASSQSGSSYNEQFF. CDR3 DNA: TGTGCCAGCAGTCAGAGCGGGTCTAGCTACAATGAGCAGTTCTTC.